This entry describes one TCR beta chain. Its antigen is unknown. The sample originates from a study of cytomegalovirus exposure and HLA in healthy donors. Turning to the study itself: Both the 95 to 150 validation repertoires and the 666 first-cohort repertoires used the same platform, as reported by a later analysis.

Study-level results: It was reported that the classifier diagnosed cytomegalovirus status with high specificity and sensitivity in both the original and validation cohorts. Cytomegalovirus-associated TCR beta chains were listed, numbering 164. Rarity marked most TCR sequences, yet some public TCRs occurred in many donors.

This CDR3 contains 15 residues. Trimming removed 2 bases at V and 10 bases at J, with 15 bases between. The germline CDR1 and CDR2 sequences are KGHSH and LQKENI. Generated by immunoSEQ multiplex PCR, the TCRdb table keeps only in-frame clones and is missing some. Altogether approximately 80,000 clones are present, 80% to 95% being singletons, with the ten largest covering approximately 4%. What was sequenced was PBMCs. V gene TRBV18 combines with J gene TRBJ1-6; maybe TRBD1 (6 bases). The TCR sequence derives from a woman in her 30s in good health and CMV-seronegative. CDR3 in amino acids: CASSPTGTSDSPLHF. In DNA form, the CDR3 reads TGTGCCAGCTCACCAACCGGGACATCGGACTCACCCCTCCACTTT.